The 30 T cell receptor beta chains reported below all come from one sample, sequenced in a study of blood T cell repertoires in COVID-19. Using immunoSEQ multiplex PCR, the repertoire was profiled, and TCRdb retains in-frame clones only, with some absent. The sample has 90,000 or so clones, roughly 89% seen once. The specimen was peripheral blood. The receptors were gathered from a man between 60 and 70 years old with COVID-19, enrolled during active disease.

V gene TRBV30 combines with J gene TRBJ1-1; D not certain. Germline V lookup: CDR1 GTSNPN, CDR2 SVGIG (reference sequence). The length of the CDR3 is 13 residues. V was pared by 0 bases and J by 1 base, with 6 bases between. The CDR3 is CAWSVHPNTEAFF. The CDR3 DNA sequence: TGTGCCTGGAGTGTACACCCGAACACTGAAGCTTTCTTT.

This chain joins TRBV5-8 and TRBJ2-1; D is possibly TRBD2 (6 bases). The CDR3 runs to 17 residues. V was clipped by 2 bases and J by 3 bases, with 18 bases between them. Germline values: CDR1 SGHTS, CDR2 YDEGEE. The CDR3 nucleotides are TGTGCCAGCAGCTTCGGGGCGGGACCAATATTCTACAATGAGCAGTTCTTC. It encodes CASSFGAGPIFYNEQFF.

V and J are TRBV7-2 and TRBJ2-3; D not resolved. Between the trimmed V and J ends, which lost 5 bases and 0 bases, there was a span of 12 bases. Germline CDR1 SGHTA, CDR2 FQGNSA. The CDR3 has 15 residues. The CDR3 loop is CASSPNFISTDTQYF. The CDR3 bases are TGTGCCAGCAGCCCCAACTTTATCAGCACAGATACGCAGTATTTT.

The chain has TRBV9 and TRBJ1-5, with 9 bases aligning to TRBD1. This CDR3 has 15 residues. V lost 4 bases, J lost 5 bases, and 7 bases stayed unmatched. CDR1 is SGDLS, CDR2 YYNGEE, per germline. CDR3 residues: CASSYGWTGDQPQHF. The CDR3 DNA is TGTGCCAGCAGCTATGGGTGGACAGGGGATCAGCCCCAGCATTTT.

The chain joins TRBV28 to TRBJ1-1, with 9 bases matching TRBD1. This CDR3 is built from 16 residues. V was pared by 0 bases and J by 3 bases, with 5 bases of the junction left unmatched. Germline CDR1 MDHEN, CDR2 SYDVKM. CDR3: CASSLWDRGGDTEAFF. The CDR3 region has the DNA TGTGCCAGCAGTTTATGGGACAGGGGAGGGGACACTGAAGCTTTCTTT.

This chain links TRBV6-4 with TRBJ2-1, with D hard to call. The V gene's germline CDR1 is MRHNA and CDR2 SNTAGT. V was pared by 3 bases and J by 2 bases, with 8 bases between. This CDR3 comprises 14 residues. CDR3 loop: CASSERSTYNEQFF. CDR3 DNA sequence: TGTGCCAGCAGTGAAAGGAGTACCTACAATGAGCAGTTCTTC.

The chain is built from TRBV11-3 and TRBJ1-1; possibly TRBD1 for D (5 bases). Germline V CDR1 and CDR2: SGHNT, YENEEA. The germline V and J ends were trimmed by 1 base and 1 base, with 13 bases remaining between them. The CDR3 totals 16 residues. CDR3 loop: CASSLVSGGPNTEAFF. CDR3 nucleotide sequence: TGTGCCAGCAGCTTAGTCTCGGGGGGTCCGAACACTGAAGCTTTCTTT.

The chain links TRBV9 to TRBJ1-4, with D possibly TRBD1 on 5 matching bases. The V end lost 0 bases, the J end lost 6 bases, and 15 bases lay between the germline ends. The CDR3 runs 16 residues. Looked up from germline, CDR1 is SGDLS and CDR2 is YYNGEE. This CDR3 reads CASSVGGQGLDEKLFF. The DNA of the CDR3 is TGTGCCAGCAGCGTAGGGGGTCAGGGACTAGATGAAAAACTGTTTTTT.

The chain carries TRBV2 and TRBJ1-4; TRBD1 aligns across 7 bases. The germline CDR1 and CDR2 sequences are SNHLY and FYNNEI. The CDR3 runs 15 residues. J was trimmed by 8 bases and V by 2 bases; bases with no gene match: 8. CDR3 sequence (DNA): TGTGCCAGCAGTGAAAGGGGGCAAGTTCTAGAAAAACTGTTTTTT. It specifies CASSERGQVLEKLFF.

The chain joins TRBV2 to TRBJ1-2; 10 nucleotides line up with TRBD1. The length of the CDR3 is 16 residues. Germline V gives CDR1 SNHLY, CDR2 FYNNEI. The trim removed 5 bases at V and 7 bases at J, leaving 13 bases unmatched. CDR3 coding DNA: TGTGCCAGCAGTCTAAACCGGGACAGGGGAATTGGTGGCTACACCTTC. Translating it yields CASSLNRDRGIGGYTF.

Here the CDR3 reads CASSPNPGTVNAEQFF. The CDR3, as DNA: TGTGCCAGCAGCCCTAATCCCGGGACAGTAAATGCTGAGCAGTTCTTC. The genes are TRBV9 and TRBJ2-1; 7 bases match TRBD1. Germline V CDR1 and CDR2: SGDLS, YYNGEE. The trim removed 4 bases at V and 9 bases at J, leaving 16 bases unmatched. This CDR3 has 16 amino acids.

V usage is TRBV5-4 and J usage is TRBJ1-2, with unresolved D. V lost 0 bases, J lost 1 base, and 10 bases lay in between. Per the germline V gene, CDR1 is SGHNT and CDR2 is YYREEE (reference sequence). There are 15 residues in the CDR3. The CDR3 nucleotides read TGTGCCAGCAGCTTGGGGCAGGTATATAACTATGGCTACACCTTC. Translation: CASSLGQVYNYGYTF.

This clone was seen more than once but under ten times. This chain joins TRBV27 and TRBJ2-7, with TRBD2 identical over 12 bases. Germline CDR1 MNHEY, CDR2 SMNVEV (reference sequence). This CDR3 region has 15 residues. V was clipped by 6 bases and J by 7 bases; unmatched bases: 10. The chain's CDR3 is CASSPTSGRRSEQYF. The DNA of the CDR3 is TGTGCCAGCAGCCCAACTAGCGGGAGGAGGAGTGAGCAGTACTTC.

The V call is TRBV5-6, the J call TRBJ1-3, with no clear D. The CDR3 loop spans 14 amino acids. Germline values: CDR1 SGHDT, CDR2 YYEEEE. The ends were cut back, 0 bases at V and 0 bases at J, with 4 bases in the middle. CDR3 nucleotide sequence: TGTGCCAGCAGCTTGGCGGGCTCTGGAAACACCATATATTTT. Protein sequence: CASSLAGSGNTIYF.

This clone occurred once. This sequence joins TRBV19 and TRBJ1-1; the D gene is possibly TRBD1 (6 bases). Germline V gives CDR1 LNHDA, CDR2 SQIVND (reference sequence). V lost 2 bases and J 0 bases, leaving 13 bases between the germline ends. This CDR3 contains 16 residues. CDR3 sequence (DNA): TGTGCCAGTAGTATAAGGGGGGGACCCATGAACACTGAAGCTTTCTTT. Its protein product is CASSIRGGPMNTEAFF.

The chain combines TRBV18 with TRBJ2-7; 14 bases match TRBD2. This CDR3 region has 16 residues. Trimming cost V 5 bases and J 4 bases; bases outside gene matches: 7. Germline CDR1 reads KGHSH; CDR2 reads LQKENI. The CDR3 here is CASSRAGTSGSYEQYF. The CDR3 bases are TGTGCCAGCTCAAGAGCCGGGACTAGCGGGAGTTACGAGCAGTACTTC.

This clone was found once. The chain carries TRBV5-1 and TRBJ2-2, with D tentatively TRBD2 (6 bases). The CDR3 is made up of 15 amino acids. The V end was cut by 0 bases, the J end by 4 bases, with 10 bases between. Looked up from germline, CDR1 is SGHRS and CDR2 is YFSETQ. The CDR3 DNA is TGCGCCAGCAGCTTGGGGGGAGGCGGCACCGGGGAGCTGTTTTTT. This sequence encodes CASSLGGGGTGELFF.

The rearrangement uses TRBV25-1 and TRBJ2-1, with 7 bases identical to TRBD1. Trimming took 6 bases from V and 9 from J; bases not matched to a gene: 8. This CDR3 comprises 13 residues. Germline V lookup: CDR1 MGHDK, CDR2 SYGVNS. Here the CDR3 reads CASRVTGLSEQFF. The DNA of the CDR3 is TGTGCCAGCAGGGTGACAGGGCTAAGTGAGCAGTTCTTC.

The genes are TRBV20-1 and TRBJ2-1; the D is unclear. The ends were cut back, 3 bases at V and 10 bases at J, with 10 bases in the middle. This CDR3 is 11 amino acids long. Germline CDR1 and CDR2: DFQATT and SNEGSKA (reference sequence). The CDR3 loop reads CSARLVREQFF. The CDR3 region has the DNA TGCAGTGCTAGGCTAGTTAGGGAGCAGTTCTTC.

This clone occurred a few times. This chain joins TRBV13 and TRBJ1-4, with 11 bases lining up with TRBD1. The V and J ends lost 2 bases and 7 bases, in that order; junction bases with no gene match: 6. Per the germline V gene, CDR1 is PRHDT and CDR2 is FYEKMQ (reference sequence). The CDR3 runs 16 residues. CDR3 DNA sequence: TGTGCCAGCAGCTTATACAGCGGGACAGGGGGTGAAAAACTGTTTTTT. Its protein is CASSLYSGTGGEKLFF.

The chain employs TRBV28 and TRBJ1-1; 9 bases are a match to TRBD1. This CDR3 comprises 16 residues. Per germline, CDR1 MDHEN and CDR2 SYDVKM. The V and J ends lost 6 bases and 1 base, in that order; junction bases with no gene match: 9. The CDR3 sequence is CASSLRGTGTNTEAFF. DNA of the CDR3: TGTGCCAGCAGCCTAAGGGGGACAGGGACGAACACTGAAGCTTTCTTT.

This clone was recorded a few times. This chain uses TRBV11-2 with TRBJ2-1; tentatively, D is TRBD2 (6 bases). Trimming took off 2 bases at V and 7 bases at J, with 21 bases between the two ends. The germline gives CDR1 SGHAT, CDR2 FQNNGV. The CDR3 is made up of 17 amino acids. CDR3 sequence (DNA): TGTGCCAGCAGCTTACAACTAGCTTCCCTTGGCGGAAATGAGCAGTTCTTC. This sequence encodes CASSLQLASLGGNEQFF.

This sequence joins TRBV5-4 and TRBJ2-7, with 7 bases fitting TRBD2. From germline, CDR1 is SGHNT and CDR2 YYREEE (reference sequence). The CDR3 contains 14 residues. J lost 3 bases, V lost 1 base, and 4 bases had no gene match. The CDR3 protein is CASSLSRGDYEQYF. CDR3 in DNA: TGTGCCAGCAGCTTGAGTCGGGGGGACTACGAGCAGTACTTC.

This chain links TRBV11-3 with TRBJ2-5; D not resolved. The CDR3 runs to 13 residues. Germline V gene lookup returns CDR1 SGHNT and CDR2 YENEEA. Trimming pared 4 bases from V and 4 bases from J, leaving 10 bases between. The CDR3, as DNA: TGTGCCAGCAGCTCTTCGAGGCTAGAGACCCAGTACTTC. Translated, it gives CASSSSRLETQYF. Together with reference TRBV11-3 and TRBJ2-5, the CDR3 gives the full variable domain: EAGVVQSPRYKIIEKKQPVAFWCNPISGHNTLYWYLQNLGQGPELLIRYENEEAVDDSQLPKDRFSAERLKGVDSTLKIQPAELGDSAVYLCASSSSRLETQYFGPGTRLLVL.

The CDR3 bases are TGTGCCAGCAGCTTACAGGGTCGAAGGGGTGAAAAACTGTTTTTT. Translated: CASSLQGRRGEKLFF. This chain uses TRBV5-8 with TRBJ1-4, with D possibly matching TRBD1 (6 bases). Trimming pared 2 bases from V and 7 bases from J, leaving 15 bases between. The V gene's germline CDR1 is SGHTS and CDR2 YDEGEE. CDR3 size: 15 residues.

The chain recombines TRBV7-8 with TRBJ2-1; 9 bases map to TRBD2. The ends lost 5 bases at V and 2 bases at J; junction bases unmatched: 7. Germline V gene sequence: CDR1 SGHVS, CDR2 FQNEAQ. The CDR3 spans 16 residues. CDR3 sequence (DNA): TGTGCCAGCAGCGCCTTAGCGGGAGTACCCTACAATGAGCAGTTCTTC. This sequence encodes CASSALAGVPYNEQFF.

This rearrangement joins TRBV2 to TRBJ1-1, with unresolved D. V gave up 8 bases and J gave up 7 bases, with 14 bases separating them. The CDR3 has 12 amino acids. Per germline, CDR1 SNHLY and CDR2 FYNNEI. The CDR3, as DNA: TGTGCCAGCGTGGCGGGCGCCGGTGAAGCTTTCTTT. Translation: CASVAGAGEAFF.

V is TRBV5-1 and J is TRBJ1-4; D is perhaps TRBD1 (5 bases). Germline-derived CDR1 and CDR2 are SGHRS and YFSETQ. The CDR3 is 14 amino acids. V lost 4 bases and J 12 bases, leaving 19 bases between the germline ends. CDR3 sequence reads: CASSPGTPKNELFF. The CDR3, as DNA: TGCGCCAGCAGCCCCGGGACTCCTAAAAATGAACTGTTTTTT. The full variable domain, in which reference TRBV5-1 and TRBJ1-4 provide the parts outside the CDR3, is KAGVTQTPRYLIKTRGQQVTLSCSPISGHRSVSWYQQTPGQGLQFLFEYFSETQRNKGNFPGRFSGRQFSNSRSEMNVSTLELGDSALYLCASSPGTPKNELFFGSGTQLSVL.

This CDR3 is CATSDSRLAGPSNEQFF. The CDR3 DNA reads as TGTGCCACCAGTGATTCTCGACTAGCGGGGCCCTCCAATGAGCAGTTCTTC. The chain has TRBV24-1 and TRBJ2-1; 11 nucleotides align to TRBD2. V gave up 2 bases and J gave up 6 bases; unmatched junction bases: 8. This CDR3 region has 17 residues. The V gene's germline CDR1 is KGHDR and CDR2 SFDVKD.

This clone was observed once. The V and J genes are TRBV25-1 and TRBJ1-1; D not certain. Between the trimmed V and J ends, which lost 9 bases and 3 bases, there was a span of 11 bases. CDR3 length equals 12 residues. Germline CDR1 and CDR2: MGHDK and SYGVNS. The CDR3 is CASTIGDTEAFF. The DNA of the CDR3 is TGTGCCAGTACCATCGGTGACACTGAAGCTTTCTTT. Full variable domain (missing parts from reference TRBV25-1 and TRBJ1-1): EADIYQTPRYLVIGTGKKITLECSQTMGHDKMYWYQQDPGMELHLIHYSYGVNSTEKGDLSSESTVSRIRTEHFPLTLESARPSHTSQYLCASTIGDTEAFFGQGTRLTVV.